These T cell receptor beta chains were read from a single sample in a study of human T cells and chemical hapten exposure. TCRdb itself ran the reads through MiXCR, one entry per CDR3 protein. The data contain about 120,000 distinct CDR3 sequences, approximately 9.3% of them singletons. The sequenced sample was whole blood. The receptors stem from a human donor in good health. Some clones in this sample may be carry-over from other donors' samples. Each CDR3 is given without its conserved first and last residue. Fields, in order: V gene, J gene, clone size, CDR3 protein. Size is omitted from some rows. Given values are once, few, many or a class for expanded clones.

V gene: TRBV3-1
J gene: TRBJ1-5
clone size: -
CDR3 protein: ASSQNQGYNQPQH

V gene: TRBV29-1
J gene: TRBJ1-1
clone size: many
CDR3 protein: SVVNTEAF

V gene: TRBV6-5
J gene: TRBJ1-1
clone size: -
CDR3 protein: ASSYLDGTEAF

V gene: TRBV6-5
J gene: TRBJ2-7
clone size: -
CDR3 protein: ASSYLAGVIYEQY

V gene: TRBV6-6
J gene: TRBJ2-2
clone size: few
CDR3 protein: ASSAGRTGLTGELF

V gene: TRBV7-2
J gene: TRBJ2-3
clone size: once
CDR3 protein: ASSLTTGTDTQY

V gene: TRBV11-2
J gene: TRBJ1-4
clone size: few
CDR3 protein: ASSLGDRTDEKLF

V gene: TRBV7-2
J gene: TRBJ1-2
clone size: few
CDR3 protein: ASSLFRDYGYT

V gene: TRBV7-6
J gene: TRBJ2-7
clone size: many
CDR3 protein: ASSLAEGGPFYEQY

V gene: TRBV2
J gene: TRBJ1-5
clone size: -
CDR3 protein: ASSFGGRGLNQPQH

V gene: TRBV5-6
J gene: TRBJ1-5
clone size: few
CDR3 protein: ASSPRQGAREQPQH

V gene: TRBV28
J gene: TRBJ2-2
clone size: few
CDR3 protein: ASSRRETGVTGELF

V gene: TRBV20-1
J gene: TRBJ1-5
clone size: -
CDR3 protein: SARGTGGNQPQH

V gene: TRBV18
J gene: TRBJ2-7
clone size: -
CDR3 protein: ASSPEGRSSYEQY

V gene: TRBV6-1
J gene: TRBJ2-7
clone size: few
CDR3 protein: ASSDRVRAYEQY

V gene: TRBV6-1
J gene: TRBJ1-5
clone size: few
CDR3 protein: ASRGGQGFGQPQH

V gene: TRBV29-1
J gene: TRBJ2-1
clone size: many
CDR3 protein: SVVPRGHSYNEQF

V gene: TRBV4-3
J gene: TRBJ2-1
clone size: -
CDR3 protein: ASSQAGGAGYNEQF

V gene: TRBV5-1
J gene: TRBJ2-1
clone size: few
CDR3 protein: ASSLWAGGNNRNEQF

V gene: TRBV7-3
J gene: TRBJ2-1
clone size: many
CDR3 protein: ASSLGLAGDNEQF

V gene: TRBV29-1
J gene: TRBJ1-1
clone size: many
CDR3 protein: SVNRNMNTEAF

V gene: TRBV7-9
J gene: TRBJ1-2
clone size: many
CDR3 protein: ASSFGDGYT

V gene: TRBV7-9
J gene: TRBJ2-2
clone size: once
CDR3 protein: ASSLGTGLSTGELF

V gene: TRBV5-1
J gene: TRBJ2-5
clone size: -
CDR3 protein: ASSLSGTGTETQY

V gene: TRBV6-5
J gene: TRBJ1-4
clone size: many
CDR3 protein: ASSYGTGVDEKLF

V gene: TRBV7-9
J gene: TRBJ1-1
clone size: many
CDR3 protein: ASSSHRGVNTEAF

V gene: TRBV7-2
J gene: TRBJ2-1
clone size: many
CDR3 protein: ASSPRRGGQF

V gene: TRBV29-1
J gene: TRBJ2-7
clone size: few
CDR3 protein: SVVGGMMRYEQY

V gene: TRBV12-3/TRBV12-4
J gene: TRBJ2-7
clone size: few
CDR3 protein: ASNIGLFEQY

V gene: TRBV25-1
J gene: TRBJ2-7
clone size: few
CDR3 protein: ASSEPGIPEQY

V gene: TRBV7-6
J gene: TRBJ2-2
clone size: -
CDR3 protein: ASSSLRVTGELF

V gene: TRBV29-1
J gene: TRBJ1-1
clone size: -
CDR3 protein: SVVQAPFMNTEAF

V gene: TRBV20-1
J gene: TRBJ1-2
clone size: many
CDR3 protein: SARDDRDYGYT

V gene: TRBV7-9
J gene: TRBJ2-5
clone size: few
CDR3 protein: ASRRHSGGEETQY

V gene: TRBV6-5
J gene: TRBJ2-5
clone size: many
CDR3 protein: ASSRSGGLQETQY

V gene: TRBV9
J gene: TRBJ2-1
clone size: many
CDR3 protein: ASSVLTSGGANEQF

V gene: TRBV18
J gene: TRBJ2-7
clone size: many
CDR3 protein: ASSPPAGGYEQY

V gene: TRBV2
J gene: TRBJ2-1
clone size: many
CDR3 protein: ASKLMGTGEGNEQF

V gene: TRBV4-3
J gene: TRBJ1-1
clone size: many
CDR3 protein: ASSQEIGVPEAF

V gene: TRBV6-2/TRBV6-3
J gene: TRBJ1-5
clone size: few
CDR3 protein: ASRPYPGTSNQPQH

V gene: TRBV19
J gene: TRBJ1-5
clone size: -
CDR3 protein: ASMGTGGLNGNQPQH

V gene: TRBV29-1
J gene: TRBJ2-1
clone size: few
CDR3 protein: SVGPGAYNEQF

V gene: TRBV4-1
J gene: TRBJ2-5
clone size: few
CDR3 protein: ASSQEETEETQY

V gene: TRBV29-1
J gene: TRBJ2-3
clone size: -
CDR3 protein: SVRTSGSADTQY

V gene: TRBV7-2
J gene: TRBJ1-1
clone size: -
CDR3 protein: ASSLRRGQNTEAF

V gene: TRBV11-2
J gene: TRBJ2-1
clone size: few
CDR3 protein: ASSPLTGSYNEQF

V gene: TRBV12-3/TRBV12-4
J gene: TRBJ1-2
clone size: few
CDR3 protein: ASSLAVTSYGYT

V gene: TRBV7-8
J gene: TRBJ2-7
clone size: -
CDR3 protein: ASSAGPGLAPYEQY

V gene: TRBV24-1
J gene: TRBJ1-6
clone size: few
CDR3 protein: ATSDSTGESPLH

V gene: TRBV12-5
J gene: TRBJ2-3
clone size: few
CDR3 protein: ASGFSLNQRRHTDTQY

V gene: TRBV7-6
J gene: TRBJ1-1
clone size: many
CDR3 protein: ASSLAGFVNTEAF